These 9 T cell receptor beta chains share one sample of origin, sequenced in a study of tumor and adjacent non-tumor tissue in lung cancer. Three rounds of nested PCR, following a modified ARM-PCR protocol, produced the TCRbeta library. One entry per CDR3 protein, called by TCRdb with MiXCR from the multiplex PCR reads. The repertoire has about 93,000 distinct CDR3 sequences, approximately 65% of them found once; the top ten carry approximately 20%. The template was RNA from unsorted bulk tissue. Sequencing input: lung tumor tissue. The origin of the receptors is a man aged 60-69 years with non-small cell lung cancer.

This clonotype appeared once. The chain uses TRBV7-9 and TRBJ2-4; 9 bases fit TRBD2. Trimming at V came to 8 bases and at J to 1 base, leaving 18 bases not matched to a gene. The CDR3 runs 19 residues. Germline V CDR1 and CDR2: SEHNR, FQNEAQ (reference sequence). The CDR3 loop reads CASGEIAGAGSFAKNIQYF. CDR3 in DNA: TGTGCCAGCGGCGAAATAGCGGGAGCGGGCTCGTTTGCCAAAAACATTCAGTACTTC.

As concerns this clonotype: Mismatch with germline at one junction end may stem from a read error. This chain joins TRBV7-8 and TRBJ1-6; TRBD1 aligns across 8 bases. This CDR3 is 15 amino acids long. Germline-derived CDR1 and CDR2 are SGHVS and FQNEAQ. CDR3 nucleotide sequence: TGTGTCAGCAGCCTACGGGGGACAGGTGATTCACCCCTCCACTTT. Translated: CVSSLRGTGDSPLHF.

The J gene is TRBJ2-7, the V gene TRBV6-2 or TRBV6-3; no clear D gene. This CDR3 is 12 amino acids long. CDR1 and CDR2 (germline): MNHEY, SVGEGT. The V end lost 2 bases, the J end lost 3 bases, and 5 bases lay between the germline ends. CDR3 protein: CASSYPHYEQYF. CDR3 bases: TGTGCCAGCAGTTACCCTCACTACGAGCAGTACTTC.

Of note for this clonotype: A much larger clone differs from this one at a single base, so this may be a read error. CDR3 residues: CAISDQQGSGEQFF. In DNA, the CDR3 is TGTGCCATCAGTGATCAACAGGGGTCGGGTGAGCAGTTCTTC. V gene TRBV24-1 combines with J gene TRBJ2-1; 7 nucleotides agree with TRBD1. The CDR3 is 14 amino acids. Germline values: CDR1 KGHDR, CDR2 SFDVKD.

This clonotype was seen a single time. The junction departs from the called germline gene at one end, perhaps through a read error. J is TRBJ2-3 and V is TRBV29-1; D remains ambiguous. This CDR3 is 15 amino acids long. Germline CDR1 SQVTM, CDR2 ANQGSEA. CDR3 DNA sequence: TGCAGCGCCGCCGGCGTACTCCGGAGCACTGATACGCAGTATTTT. It specifies CSAAGVLRSTDTQYF.

In this sample, this clonotype turned up many times. The chain recombines TRBV20-1 with TRBJ1-2; weak D call: TRBD1 (5 bases). Germline values: CDR1 DFQATT, CDR2 SNEGSKA (reference sequence). Trimming removed 2 bases at V and 8 bases at J, with 12 bases between. The CDR3 has 12 amino acids. The CDR3 DNA reads as TGCAGTGCTAGAATGCAGGGTGGCGGCTACACCTTC. Translation: CSARMQGGGYTF.

As regards this clonotype: Its ends do not fully match the called genes, so a read error is possible. The chain uses TRBV12-3 or TRBV12-4 and TRBJ2-6, with D perhaps being TRBD1 or TRBD2 (5 bases each). CDR3 length: 17 residues. CDR3 sequence (DNA): TGTGCCAGCGGGGGATGGGGCCTCGATTCTGGGACCAACGTCCTGACTTTC. Translation gives CASGGWGLDSGTNVLTF.

About this clonotype itself: The final CDR3 position lacks the conserved phenylalanine or tryptophan, pointing to a likely read error. Because the CDR3's place on the DNA is in doubt, the DNA is left out and the CDR3 is given as listed by TCRdb. CDR3 sequence: CASSSGAGGLTDTQYL. V and J are TRBV5-8 and TRBJ2-3; the table gives TRBD2 as D, unverified against the DNA. The germline CDR1 and CDR2 sequences are SGHTS and YDEGEE. The length of the CDR3 is 16 amino acids, counting both ends.

As regards this clonotype: Likely a read error: the CDR3 ends without its conserved phenylalanine or tryptophan. V is TRBV6-2 or TRBV6-3 and J is TRBJ2-7; no clear D. Germline CDR1 MNHEY, CDR2 SVGEGT. The V end was cut by 7 bases, the J end by 1 base, with 17 bases between. This CDR3 comprises 15 residues. CDR3 nucleotide sequence: TGTGCCAGCACCTCTCACGACTTTGTGTCCTACGAGCAGTACATC. Encoded protein: CASTSHDFVSYEQYI.